The clone carrying this T cell receptor beta chain was detected a few times. The sample comes from a study of shared clonotypes between healthy human individuals. Repertoires were generated with immunoSEQ multiplex PCR, while TCRdb's copy carries only in-frame clones and drops some. Altogether about 2.4 million clones are present, roughly 93% being singletons, with the ten largest covering roughly 0.36%. The CDR3 length is 14 residues. The ends were cut back, 5 bases at V and 7 bases at J, with 17 bases in the middle. CDR1 and CDR2 (germline): MGHRA, YSYEKL. The rearrangement joins TRBV4-1 to TRBJ1-2, with D possibly matching TRBD1 (5 bases). The sequenced sample was naive CD4+ T cells from PBMCs. The subset denotes: CD45RA+ positively selected. The clonotype originates from a man aged 18 to 29 in good health. Some clones in this sample may be carry-over from other donors' samples. CDR3 bases: TGCGCCAGCAGCGAGACAGCTCTGGCGGTTGGCTACACCTTC. Residues: CASSETALAVGYTF.